One T cell receptor (beta chain) is described in this entry. This table comes from immunoSEQ multiplex PCR, and its TCRdb copy is limited to in-frame clones, with some not included. The sample records over 65,000 clones, 86% being singletons. Specified time point: after neoadjuvant nivolumab, at surgical resection. This sample is part of a study of neoadjuvant anti-PD-1 for oral cavity cancer. For the study at large: Around day 43, patients without progression received a fourth nivolumab dose before surgery.

The CDR3 has 14 residues. Germline-derived CDR1 and CDR2 are SGDLS and YYNGEE. Trimming cost V 1 base and J 4 bases; bases outside gene matches: 4. The sequencing here drew on PBMCs, taken after nivolumab (anti-PD-1) treatment. This sequence was found in a person aged 40 to 85 with oral cavity squamous cell carcinoma. The chain combines TRBV9 with TRBJ2-5; 7 positions agree with TRBD2. In DNA form, the CDR3 reads TGTGCCAGCAGCGTAACGGGCGGGGGAGAGACCCAGTACTTC. This sequence encodes CASSVTGGGETQYF.